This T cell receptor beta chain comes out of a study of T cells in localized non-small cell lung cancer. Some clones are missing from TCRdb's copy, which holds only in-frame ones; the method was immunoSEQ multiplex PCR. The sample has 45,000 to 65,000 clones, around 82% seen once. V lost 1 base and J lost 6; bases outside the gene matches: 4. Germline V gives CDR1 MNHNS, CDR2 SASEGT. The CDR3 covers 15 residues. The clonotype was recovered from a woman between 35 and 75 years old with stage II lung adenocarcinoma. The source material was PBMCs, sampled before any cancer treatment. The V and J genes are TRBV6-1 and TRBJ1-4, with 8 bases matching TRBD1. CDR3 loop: CASSEGGQGYEKLFF. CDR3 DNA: TGTGCCAGCAGTGAAGGAGGACAGGGTTATGAAAAACTGTTTTTT.